The clone carrying this T cell receptor beta chain appeared a single time. This entry belongs to a study of blood T cell repertoires in COVID-19. Study-level information: Sites across the United States, Italy and Spain contributed samples from acute and convalescent COVID-19. PBMCs, B-cell-depleted T cells, or T cells provided the cDNA or gDNA that made up the material.

TCRdb's copy holds only in-frame clones and misses some; the assay was immunoSEQ multiplex PCR. The profile covers about 84,000 clones, with about 83% appearing a single time and roughly 32% taken by the ten largest. The V gene's germline CDR1 is SEHNR and CDR2 FQNEAQ (reference sequence). With 2 bases clipped from V and 1 base from J, the junction kept 13 bases outside the gene matches. The CDR3 totals 19 residues. The chain links TRBV7-9 to TRBJ1-4, with 7 bases that match TRBD1. The sequenced sample was peripheral blood. This TCR came from a woman older than 75 with acute or convalescent COVID-19. The CDR3 region has the DNA TGTGCCAGCAGCTTAAGTGCGACAGGGAAGGCGGGAACTAATGAAAAACTGTTTTTT. Protein sequence: CASSLSATGKAGTNEKLFF.